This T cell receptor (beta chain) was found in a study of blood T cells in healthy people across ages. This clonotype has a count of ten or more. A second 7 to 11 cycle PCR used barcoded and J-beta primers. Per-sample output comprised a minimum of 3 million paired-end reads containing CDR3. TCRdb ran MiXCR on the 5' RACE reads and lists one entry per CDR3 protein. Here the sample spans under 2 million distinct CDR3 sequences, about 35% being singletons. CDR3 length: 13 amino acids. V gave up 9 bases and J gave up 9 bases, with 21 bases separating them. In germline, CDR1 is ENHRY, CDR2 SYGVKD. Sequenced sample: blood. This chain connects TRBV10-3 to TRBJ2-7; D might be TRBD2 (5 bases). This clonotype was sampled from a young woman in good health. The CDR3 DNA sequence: TGTGCCATTGAATCTACTCCGGGGAGTGGGCAGTACTTC. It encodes CAIESTPGSGQYF.